The sequence of this T cell receptor (beta chain) was determined in a study of cytomegalovirus exposure and HLA in healthy donors. The donors were healthy bone marrow donors. The PCR ran on 60 Vbeta and 13 Jbeta primers. Generated by immunoSEQ multiplex PCR, the TCRdb table keeps only in-frame clones and is missing some. The profile shows 150,000 or so clones, 70% to 85% of them singletons. The CDR3 sequence is 15 residues long. Germline lookup yields CDR1 MNHNS and CDR2 SASEGT. The ends were cut back, 5 bases at V and 6 bases at J, with 20 bases in the middle. This TCR was sampled from a man aged 25 to 40 in good health and CMV-seronegative. This rearrangement joins TRBV6-1 to TRBJ2-7; perhaps TRBD1 as D (6 bases). What was sequenced was PBMCs. The CDR3 region has the DNA TGTGCCAGCAGTCCCCGCTTCGGACAGAAAGCCGAGCAGTACTTC. Translating it yields CASSPRFGQKAEQYF.